This T cell receptor beta chain was captured in a study of T cell responses to AZD1222 COVID-19 vaccine. Data came from immunoSEQ multiplex PCR; TCRdb stores just in-frame clones and leaves some out. The repertoire holds about 130,000 clones, over 75% seen once, with around 5.8% in the top ten. V lost 0 bases and J lost 6; bases outside the gene matches: 13. Germline V gene data show CDR1 as LNHNV and CDR2 as YYDKDF (reference sequence). The CDR3 extends over 17 amino acids. The receptor was derived from an adult in good health. Sequencing used peripheral blood, obtained on day 0 of AZD1222 vaccination. The rearrangement uses TRBV15 and TRBJ1-2; 7 nucleotides align to TRBD1. The CDR3 here is CATSRDLGGGVGDGYTF. The CDR3 DNA sequence: TGTGCCACCAGCAGAGATCTAGGAGGGGGCGTCGGGGATGGCTACACCTTC.